The rows below give T cell receptor beta chains drawn from one sample of a study of blood T cell repertoires in COVID-19. Data came from immunoSEQ multiplex PCR; TCRdb stores just in-frame clones and leaves some out. The data contain a few hundred thousand clones, roughly 85% of them singletons. The material sequenced was peripheral blood. These receptors were taken from a woman between 65 and 79 years old with COVID-19, enrolled during active disease. CDR3s include the opening cysteine and the closing phenylalanine or tryptophan. Each record gives: CDR3 protein, CDR3 DNA, J gene, clone size, D gene, V gene, CDR3 length. A D gene is named only where the DNA matches it firmly. The size entry is marked missing in some rows and otherwise reads once, few, many or a size class.

cdr3_aa: CASSQETSGSPFKQFF
cdr3_nt: TGTGCCAGCAGCCAAGAGACTAGCGGGAGCCCATTTAAGCAGTTCTTC
j_call: TRBJ2-1
clone_size: NA
d_call: TRBD2
v_call: TRBV4-2
cdr3_length: 16

cdr3_aa: CASSQVDSLNTEAFF
cdr3_nt: TGCGCCAGCAGCCAAGTTGACAGTTTGAACACTGAAGCTTTCTTT
j_call: TRBJ1-1
clone_size: many
d_call: NA
v_call: TRBV4-1
cdr3_length: 15

cdr3_aa: CASSVAGFRTDTQYF
cdr3_nt: TGTGCCAGCAGCGTAGCAGGGTTCCGCACAGATACGCAGTATTTT
j_call: TRBJ2-3
clone_size: once
d_call: NA
v_call: TRBV9
cdr3_length: 15

cdr3_aa: CASSYSWTGAETEAFF
cdr3_nt: TGTGCCAGCAGTTACTCGTGGACAGGGGCCGAAACTGAAGCTTTCTTT
j_call: TRBJ1-1
clone_size: few
d_call: TRBD1
v_call: TRBV6-5
cdr3_length: 16

cdr3_aa: CASSQDSTGTGVEKLFF
cdr3_nt: TGCGCCAGCAGCCAAGACTCTACCGGGACAGGGGTTGAAAAACTGTTTTTT
j_call: TRBJ1-4
clone_size: few
d_call: TRBD1
v_call: TRBV4-3
cdr3_length: 17

cdr3_aa: CASSLGGRQETQYF
cdr3_nt: TGTGCCAGCAGCTTAGGGGGGCGCCAAGAGACCCAGTACTTC
j_call: TRBJ2-5
clone_size: NA
d_call: NA
v_call: TRBV11-2
cdr3_length: 14

cdr3_aa: CASSEKGGANQPQHF
cdr3_nt: TGTGCCAGCAGTGAAAAAGGCGGGGCCAATCAGCCCCAGCATTTT
j_call: TRBJ1-5
clone_size: NA
d_call: NA
v_call: TRBV6-1
cdr3_length: 15

cdr3_aa: CASSFFPGQNYNEQFF
cdr3_nt: TGTGCCAGCAGTTTTTTTCCGGGACAGAACTACAATGAGCAGTTCTTC
j_call: TRBJ2-1
clone_size: once
d_call: TRBD1
v_call: TRBV6-2/TRBV6-3
cdr3_length: 16

cdr3_aa: CASSIAQDQPQHF
cdr3_nt: TGTGCCAGTAGTATAGCCCAGGATCAGCCCCAGCATTTT
j_call: TRBJ1-5
clone_size: NA
d_call: NA
v_call: TRBV19
cdr3_length: 13

cdr3_aa: CAIMVGLSSYEQYF
cdr3_nt: TGTGCCATCATGGTGGGCCTGAGCTCCTACGAGCAGTACTTC
j_call: TRBJ2-7
clone_size: NA
d_call: NA
v_call: TRBV10-3
cdr3_length: 14

cdr3_aa: CASSYSTGSGNTIYF
cdr3_nt: TGTGCCAGCAGTTACTCGACAGGGAGTGGAAACACCATATATTTT
j_call: TRBJ1-3
clone_size: NA
d_call: TRBD1
v_call: TRBV6-5
cdr3_length: 15

cdr3_aa: CASSFQRGRGLYGYTF
cdr3_nt: TGTGCCAGCAGCTTCCAAAGGGGCAGGGGCCTCTATGGCTACACCTTC
j_call: TRBJ1-2
clone_size: NA
d_call: NA
v_call: TRBV7-2
cdr3_length: 16

cdr3_aa: CASSEGLAGGPDTQYF
cdr3_nt: TGTGCCAGCAGTGAGGGACTAGCGGGGGGGCCAGATACGCAGTATTTT
j_call: TRBJ2-3
clone_size: NA
d_call: TRBD2
v_call: TRBV2
cdr3_length: 16

cdr3_aa: CASSATFREPGNTIYF
cdr3_nt: TGTGCCAGCAGTGCGACCTTCAGGGAACCTGGAAACACCATATATTTT
j_call: TRBJ1-3
clone_size: NA
d_call: NA
v_call: TRBV27
cdr3_length: 16

cdr3_aa: CASSEQGSNQPQHF
cdr3_nt: TGTGCCAGCAGCGAACAGGGGAGCAATCAGCCCCAGCATTTT
j_call: TRBJ1-5
clone_size: many
d_call: TRBD1
v_call: TRBV7-2
cdr3_length: 14

cdr3_aa: CASKDRSNQPQHF
cdr3_nt: TGTGCCAGTAAGGACAGAAGTAATCAGCCCCAGCATTTT
j_call: TRBJ1-5
clone_size: NA
d_call: NA
v_call: TRBV19
cdr3_length: 13

cdr3_aa: CASSLPSGRSYNEQFF
cdr3_nt: TGCGCCAGCAGCTTGCCTAGCGGGCGCTCCTACAATGAGCAGTTCTTC
j_call: TRBJ2-1
clone_size: NA
d_call: TRBD2
v_call: TRBV5-1
cdr3_length: 16

cdr3_aa: CASSLGAGYTF
cdr3_nt: TGTGCCAGCAGCTTGGGTGCGGGCTACACCTTC
j_call: TRBJ1-2
clone_size: NA
d_call: NA
v_call: TRBV5-4
cdr3_length: 11

cdr3_aa: CASRRTGPGELFF
cdr3_nt: TGTGCCAGCAGGAGGACAGGGCCAGGGGAGCTGTTTTTT
j_call: TRBJ2-2
clone_size: few
d_call: TRBD1
v_call: TRBV6-5
cdr3_length: 13

cdr3_aa: CASSGHRGVTEAFF
cdr3_nt: TGTGCCAGCAGTGGCCACAGGGGGGTCACTGAAGCTTTCTTT
j_call: TRBJ1-1
clone_size: NA
d_call: TRBD1
v_call: TRBV2
cdr3_length: 14

cdr3_aa: CASRSRDRAYNEQFF
cdr3_nt: TGTGCCAGCAGGTCGCGGGACAGGGCTTACAATGAGCAGTTCTTC
j_call: TRBJ2-1
clone_size: NA
d_call: TRBD1
v_call: TRBV5-8
cdr3_length: 15

cdr3_aa: CASSSSQTGGSTEAFF
cdr3_nt: TGTGCCAGCAGCTCCTCTCAAACAGGGGGGAGTACTGAAGCTTTCTTT
j_call: TRBJ1-1
clone_size: NA
d_call: TRBD1
v_call: TRBV7-9
cdr3_length: 16

cdr3_aa: CATSRDVAGEQFF
cdr3_nt: TGTGCCACCAGCAGAGATGTAGCGGGGGAGCAGTTCTTC
j_call: TRBJ2-1
clone_size: NA
d_call: TRBD2
v_call: TRBV15
cdr3_length: 13

cdr3_aa: CASSFRGGRTGELFF
cdr3_nt: TGTGCCAGCAGTTTTCGGGGGGGCCGCACCGGGGAGCTGTTTTTT
j_call: TRBJ2-2
clone_size: NA
d_call: TRBD2
v_call: TRBV28
cdr3_length: 15

cdr3_aa: CASSYSRDRVTEAFF
cdr3_nt: TGTGCCAGCAGTTACAGCCGGGACAGGGTTACTGAAGCTTTCTTT
j_call: TRBJ1-1
clone_size: NA
d_call: TRBD1
v_call: TRBV6-5
cdr3_length: 15

cdr3_aa: CASSLDRGPQHF
cdr3_nt: TGTGCCAGCAGCCTTGACAGGGGGCCCCAGCATTTT
j_call: TRBJ1-5
clone_size: NA
d_call: TRBD1
v_call: TRBV7-2
cdr3_length: 12

cdr3_aa: CASNDPGRTDTQYF
cdr3_nt: TGTGCCAGTAACGATCCAGGGCGGACAGATACGCAGTATTTT
j_call: TRBJ2-3
clone_size: NA
d_call: NA
v_call: TRBV19
cdr3_length: 14

cdr3_aa: CASSLWTGVEQFF
cdr3_nt: TGCGCCAGCAGCCTGTGGACAGGGGTTGAGCAGTTCTTC
j_call: TRBJ2-1
clone_size: NA
d_call: TRBD1
v_call: TRBV4-3
cdr3_length: 13

cdr3_aa: CASSGRDSFTSTDTQYF
cdr3_nt: TGTGCCAGCAGCGGGCGGGACTCTTTTACTAGCACAGATACGCAGTATTTT
j_call: TRBJ2-3
clone_size: once
d_call: NA
v_call: TRBV7-9
cdr3_length: 17

cdr3_aa: CASSLTGRASYNEQFF
cdr3_nt: TGTGCCAGCAGCTTAACCGGGAGGGCGTCCTACAATGAGCAGTTCTTC
j_call: TRBJ2-1
clone_size: NA
d_call: TRBD2
v_call: TRBV7-3
cdr3_length: 16

cdr3_aa: CSVAVHEGTQYF
cdr3_nt: TGCAGCGTTGCCGTCCATGAGGGGACCCAGTACTTC
j_call: TRBJ2-5
clone_size: once
d_call: NA
v_call: TRBV29-1
cdr3_length: 12

cdr3_aa: CASSTKLTNTEAFF
cdr3_nt: TGTGCCAGCAGTACTAAACTAACGAACACTGAAGCTTTCTTT
j_call: TRBJ1-1
clone_size: NA
d_call: NA
v_call: TRBV6-2/TRBV6-3
cdr3_length: 14

cdr3_aa: CASSNRGLTGELFF
cdr3_nt: TGTGCCAGCAGTAACAGGGGGCTCACCGGGGAGCTGTTTTTT
j_call: TRBJ2-2
clone_size: NA
d_call: TRBD1
v_call: TRBV6-5
cdr3_length: 14

cdr3_aa: CASRNRDRDFGYTF
cdr3_nt: TGTGCCAGCAGAAACCGGGACAGGGACTTTGGCTACACCTTC
j_call: TRBJ1-2
clone_size: NA
d_call: TRBD1
v_call: TRBV6-5
cdr3_length: 14

cdr3_aa: CASTPSPEGKLFF
cdr3_nt: TGTGCCAGCACCCCTAGCCCGGAGGGAAAACTGTTTTTT
j_call: TRBJ1-4
clone_size: once
d_call: NA
v_call: TRBV2
cdr3_length: 13

cdr3_aa: CASSPGRGVGYEQYF
cdr3_nt: TGTGCCAGCAGCCCCGGGAGAGGGGTGGGCTACGAGCAGTACTTC
j_call: TRBJ2-7
clone_size: NA
d_call: NA
v_call: TRBV3-1/TRBV3-2
cdr3_length: 15

cdr3_aa: CASRPGLANFEQYF
cdr3_nt: TGTGCCAGCAGGCCGGGACTAGCGAATTTTGAGCAGTACTTC
j_call: TRBJ2-7
clone_size: NA
d_call: TRBD2
v_call: TRBV27
cdr3_length: 14

cdr3_aa: CASSYSPNSNTEAFF
cdr3_nt: TGTGCCAGCAGTTACTCTCCAAACTCGAACACTGAAGCTTTCTTT
j_call: TRBJ1-1
clone_size: NA
d_call: NA
v_call: TRBV6-2/TRBV6-3
cdr3_length: 15

cdr3_aa: CASSGLSGGASDTQYF
cdr3_nt: TGTGCCAGCAGCGGATTAAGCGGGGGGGCTTCAGATACGCAGTATTTT
j_call: TRBJ2-3
clone_size: NA
d_call: TRBD2
v_call: TRBV9
cdr3_length: 16

cdr3_aa: CASSMTGTGQPQHF
cdr3_nt: TGTGCCAGCAGTATGACAGGGACCGGACAGCCCCAGCATTTT
j_call: TRBJ1-5
clone_size: NA
d_call: TRBD1
v_call: TRBV7-9
cdr3_length: 14

cdr3_aa: CASSRGGLGEKLFF
cdr3_nt: TGTGCCAGCAGCCGGGGGGGGCTCGGGGAAAAACTGTTTTTT
j_call: TRBJ1-4
clone_size: few
d_call: NA
v_call: TRBV3-1/TRBV3-2
cdr3_length: 14

cdr3_aa: CASSYSGRGRGAEAFF
cdr3_nt: TGTGCCAGCAGTTACTCCGGCAGGGGGCGCGGTGCTGAAGCTTTCTTT
j_call: TRBJ1-1
clone_size: NA
d_call: TRBD1
v_call: TRBV6-6
cdr3_length: 16

cdr3_aa: CASSLGTGTVNEKLFF
cdr3_nt: TGTGCCAGCAGCTTGGGCACCGGGACAGTGAATGAAAAACTGTTTTTT
j_call: TRBJ1-4
clone_size: few
d_call: TRBD1
v_call: TRBV7-9
cdr3_length: 16

cdr3_aa: CATSRDLGGSYEQYF
cdr3_nt: TGTGCCACCAGCAGAGACCTAGGTGGGTCCTACGAGCAGTACTTC
j_call: TRBJ2-7
clone_size: NA
d_call: NA
v_call: TRBV15
cdr3_length: 15

cdr3_aa: CASSLGAGQETQYF
cdr3_nt: TGTGCCAGCAGCTTAGGAGCGGGGCAAGAGACCCAGTACTTC
j_call: TRBJ2-5
clone_size: NA
d_call: TRBD2
v_call: TRBV7-2
cdr3_length: 14

cdr3_aa: CASSLTDRGLFRGYTF
cdr3_nt: TGTGCCAGCAGTTTAACGGACAGGGGGCTATTTAGGGGCTACACCTTC
j_call: TRBJ1-2
clone_size: NA
d_call: TRBD1
v_call: TRBV27
cdr3_length: 16

cdr3_aa: CASSLKARGIGYEQYF
cdr3_nt: TGTGCCAGCAGCCTAAAAGCCAGGGGTATAGGATACGAGCAGTACTTC
j_call: TRBJ2-7
clone_size: NA
d_call: NA
v_call: TRBV14
cdr3_length: 16

cdr3_aa: CAISESSGEETQYF
cdr3_nt: TGTGCCATCAGTGAGTCTAGCGGGGAAGAGACCCAGTACTTC
j_call: TRBJ2-5
clone_size: NA
d_call: TRBD2
v_call: TRBV10-3
cdr3_length: 14

cdr3_aa: CASSFPRDTPRTDTQYF
cdr3_nt: TGCGCCAGCAGCTTCCCCCGGGACACTCCTCGCACAGATACGCAGTATTTT
j_call: TRBJ2-3
clone_size: NA
d_call: NA
v_call: TRBV5-1
cdr3_length: 17

cdr3_aa: CASSEESFADEAFF
cdr3_nt: TGTGCCAGTAGCGAGGAATCGTTTGCGGATGAAGCTTTCTTT
j_call: TRBJ1-1
clone_size: NA
d_call: NA
v_call: TRBV19
cdr3_length: 14

cdr3_aa: CAISEYTGGSNSPLHF
cdr3_nt: TGTGCCATCAGTGAGTACACGGGGGGCTCGAATTCACCCCTCCACTTT
j_call: TRBJ1-6
clone_size: NA
d_call: NA
v_call: TRBV10-3
cdr3_length: 16

cdr3_aa: CASSYSRENGYTF
cdr3_nt: TGTGCCAGCAGTTACTCGAGGGAAAATGGCTACACCTTC
j_call: TRBJ1-2
clone_size: once
d_call: NA
v_call: TRBV6-5
cdr3_length: 13

cdr3_aa: CASSWAGEGGELFF
cdr3_nt: TGCGCCAGCAGCTGGGCGGGGGAAGGCGGGGAGCTGTTTTTT
j_call: TRBJ2-2
clone_size: NA
d_call: TRBD2
v_call: TRBV5-1
cdr3_length: 14

cdr3_aa: CASSAQQGAETQYF
cdr3_nt: TGCGCCAGCAGCGCCCAACAGGGGGCAGAGACCCAGTACTTC
j_call: TRBJ2-5
clone_size: NA
d_call: TRBD1
v_call: TRBV5-1
cdr3_length: 14

cdr3_aa: CASSLLQGSDSPLHF
cdr3_nt: TGCGCCAGCAGCTTGTTACAGGGGTCGGATTCACCCCTCCACTTT
j_call: TRBJ1-6
clone_size: NA
d_call: TRBD1
v_call: TRBV5-1
cdr3_length: 15

cdr3_aa: CASSGGLAGTYEQYF
cdr3_nt: TGTGCCAGTAGTGGGGGACTAGCGGGGACCTACGAGCAGTACTTC
j_call: TRBJ2-7
clone_size: NA
d_call: TRBD2
v_call: TRBV19
cdr3_length: 15

cdr3_aa: CASSPLRDRSYEQYF
cdr3_nt: TGTGCCAGCAGCCCCCTCCGGGACAGATCCTACGAGCAGTACTTC
j_call: TRBJ2-7
clone_size: NA
d_call: TRBD1
v_call: TRBV11-3
cdr3_length: 15

cdr3_aa: CASSPGRGTADTQYF
cdr3_nt: TGTGCCAGCAGCCCAGGAAGGGGGACAGCAGATACGCAGTATTTT
j_call: TRBJ2-3
clone_size: NA
d_call: TRBD1
v_call: TRBV7-3
cdr3_length: 15